Detailed here is one T cell receptor (beta chain). The antigen is unknown. The assay was immunoSEQ multiplex PCR, and TCRdb's table has in-frame clones only and misses some. The sample contains approximately 110,000 clones, roughly 94% of which appear only once. These data come from a study of cytomegalovirus exposure and HLA in healthy donors. Trimming removed 0 bases from V and 10 bases from J; junction bases left unmatched: 14. Germline CDR1 is LGHNA and CDR2 is YNFKEQ. This CDR3 has 18 amino acids. General study findings and limits: Reports credit the classifier with highly specific, highly sensitive diagnosis of cytomegalovirus status. Most TCR sequences showed up rarely, but some public TCRs showed up in many donors.

The receptor was isolated from a woman aged 18-35 years in good health and CMV-seronegative. V gene TRBV4-2 combines with J gene TRBJ1-4, with 10 positions matching TRBD1. Material: PBMCs. CDR3 sequence reads: CASSQDRTGQGLFRKLFF. Here the CDR3 DNA reads TGTGCCAGCAGCCAAGATAGAACGGGACAGGGGTTATTTAGAAAACTGTTTTTT.